This passage covers 25 T cell receptor beta chains from one sample sequenced in a study of CD8 T cells in Susac syndrome. cDNA came from around 0.54 to 1 ug RNA primed by random hexamers. In TCRdb, the immunoSEQ multiplex PCR reads were re-called with MiXCR into one record per CDR3 protein. The table lists 70,000 to 95,000 distinct CDR3 sequences, roughly 94% of them singletons. Material for sequencing was CD8+ T cells from PBMCs. The receptors here all came from a human donor with Susac syndrome.

The chain uses TRBV28 and TRBJ2-7; D is undetermined. Trimming took 6 bases from V and 0 from J, leaving 15 bases between them. The length of the CDR3 is 15 residues. CDR1 is MDHEN, CDR2 SYDVKM, per germline. The CDR3 protein is CASSVLGQSSYEQYF. In nucleotides, the CDR3 is TGTGCCAGCAGCGTTCTAGGGCAAAGCTCCTACGAGCAGTACTTC. The variable domain in full, with the rest retrieved from reference TRBV28 and TRBJ2-7, is DVKVTQSSRYLVKRTGEKVFLECVQDMDHENMFWYRQDPGLGLRLIYFSYDVKMKEKGDIPEGYSVSREKKERFSLILESASTNQTSMYLCASSVLGQSSYEQYFGPGTRLTVT.

This clonotype has a single count. The rearrangement joins TRBV20-1 to TRBJ2-1; 7 bases are a match to TRBD1. The V segment lost 6 bases and the J segment 0 bases; nucleotides outside the gene matches: 11. Germline V lookup: CDR1 DFQATT, CDR2 SNEGSKA (reference sequence). The CDR3 has 16 amino acids. The CDR3 bases are TGCAGTGCAATATCCCAGGGGGTAAGCTCCTACAATGAGCAGTTCTTC. It is translated as CSAISQGVSSYNEQFF.

V is TRBV5-1 and J is TRBJ2-1; D is perhaps TRBD2 (6 bases). Germline V gene data show CDR1 as SGHRS and CDR2 as YFSETQ. Trimming removed 0 bases at V and 6 bases at J, with 22 bases between. This CDR3 spans 18 amino acids. The CDR3 protein is CASSLGGSGRVSLNEQFF. The CDR3 DNA is TGCGCCAGCAGCTTGGGTGGTAGCGGCCGAGTTTCCCTCAATGAGCAGTTCTTC.

The chain uses TRBV2 and TRBJ2-4; the D gene is possibly TRBD1 (5 bases). V was cut by 7 bases and J by 8 bases, with 18 bases left in between. Germline V gives CDR1 SNHLY, CDR2 FYNNEI. The CDR3 is 14 residues long. The CDR3 region has the DNA TGTGCCAGCAAAGGGGTGTCTGAGTGGGACATTCAGTACTTC. Translated: CASKGVSEWDIQYF.

CDR3 protein: CASSYGGSNTDTQYF. As DNA, the CDR3 is TGTGCCAGCAGTTACGGGGGAAGCAACACAGATACGCAGTATTTT. The chain recombines TRBV28 with TRBJ2-3; TRBD2 might be the D (6 bases). This CDR3 has 15 amino acids. V dropped 4 bases and J dropped 2 bases, with 13 bases sitting between them. Germline CDR1 MDHEN, CDR2 SYDVKM. Variable domain in full (rest from reference TRBV28 and TRBJ2-3): DVKVTQSSRYLVKRTGEKVFLECVQDMDHENMFWYRQDPGLGLRLIYFSYDVKMKEKGDIPEGYSVSREKKERFSLILESASTNQTSMYLCASSYGGSNTDTQYFGPGTRLTVL.

The chain employs TRBV6-5 and TRBJ1-2, with D unclear. V lost 6 bases, J lost 3 bases, and 17 bases lay in between. CDR3 size: 15 residues. CDR1 and CDR2 (germline): MNHEY, SVGAGI. The CDR3 DNA reads as TGTGCCAGCAGGGATCCCGGGCAGGCTGACTATGGCTACACCTTC. The encoded protein is CASRDPGQADYGYTF.

J is TRBJ1-2 and V is TRBV27; TRBD1 matches at 10 bases. Per germline, CDR1 MNHEY and CDR2 SMNVEV (reference sequence). After removal of 2 bases from V and 10 bases from J, the junction contained 4 bases not matched to a gene. This CDR3 spans 13 amino acids. CDR3 amino acids: CASSLDRGRDYTF. The CDR3 bases are TGTGCCAGCAGTTTAGACAGGGGGCGCGACTACACCTTC.

The chain combines TRBV7-8 with TRBJ2-5, with 7 nucleotides matching TRBD1. Germline-derived CDR1 and CDR2 are SGHVS and FQNEAQ. The ends lost 6 bases at V and 3 bases at J; junction bases unmatched: 4. This CDR3 comprises 13 residues. The CDR3 DNA follows: TGTGCCAGCAGTCGAACAGGGGAAGAGACCCAGTACTTC. It yields the protein CASSRTGEETQYF.

The chain uses TRBV28 and TRBJ2-1; 7 bases fit TRBD2. J lost 10 bases, V lost 3 bases, and 3 bases had no gene match. CDR1 is MDHEN, CDR2 SYDVKM, per germline. The CDR3 is made up of 12 amino acids. CDR3 sequence (DNA): TGTGCCAGCAGTTTCGGCGGGGGAGAGCAGTTCTTC. It specifies CASSFGGGEQFF.

The CDR3 DNA is TGTGCCAGCAACCCTCCGACTAGCGGGACGGGGACGACCCAGTACTTC. Its translation is CASNPPTSGTGTTQYF. The chain has TRBV2 and TRBJ2-5, with 11 bases that match TRBD2. The CDR3 runs 16 residues. The V and J ends lost 7 bases and 7 bases, in that order; junction bases with no gene match: 14. Germline CDR1 and CDR2: SNHLY and FYNNEI.

The rearrangement links TRBV27 to TRBJ2-1, with 12 bases aligning to TRBD2. From germline, CDR1 is MNHEY and CDR2 SMNVEV (reference sequence). Trimming cost V 6 bases and J 6 bases; bases outside gene matches: 3. The CDR3 consists of 14 residues. The CDR3 region has the DNA TGTGCCAGCAGCGGACTAGCGGGACCCAATGAGCAGTTCTTC. This codes for CASSGLAGPNEQFF.

This rearrangement joins TRBV5-4 to TRBJ2-5; D remains unclear. The V end lost 7 bases, the J end lost 2 bases, and 9 bases lay between the germline ends. The CDR3 sequence is 12 residues long. From germline, CDR1 is SGHNT and CDR2 YYREEE (reference sequence). The CDR3 loop is CASSGLQETQYF. DNA for the CDR3: TGTGCCAGCTCAGGCCTACAAGAGACCCAGTACTTC.

Turning to this clonotype: Relative to the germline gene, one junction end is altered; a read error may explain this. The V and J genes are TRBV7-9 and TRBJ2-4; no reliable D call. The germline V gene encodes CDR1 SEHNR and CDR2 FQNEAQ (reference sequence). This CDR3 has 10 residues. The CDR3 is CASSLNFLDF. The DNA for the CDR3 is TGTGCCAGCAGCTTAAATTTCCTAGACTTC.

V and J are TRBV19 and TRBJ2-1, with 11 bases identical to TRBD2. Germline trimming cut 3 bases from V and 6 bases from J; bases unmatched to any gene: 1. In germline, CDR1 is LNHDA, CDR2 SQIVND (reference sequence). The CDR3 contains 14 residues. The CDR3 DNA sequence: TGTGCCAGTAGTATGCTAGCGGGGGGCAATGAGCAGTTCTTC. Amino acids: CASSMLAGGNEQFF.

This chain connects TRBV6-5 to TRBJ2-1; maybe TRBD1 (5 bases). The V end was cut by 6 bases, the J end by 5 bases, with 11 bases between. The length of the CDR3 is 13 residues. Germline CDR1 MNHEY, CDR2 SVGAGI. The CDR3 loop reads CASSIQGHNEQFF. Written as DNA, the CDR3 is TGTGCCAGCAGCATCCAGGGCCACAATGAGCAGTTCTTC.

This clonotype was observed a single time. The rearrangement joins TRBV5-4 to TRBJ2-7; tentatively, D is TRBD2 (5 bases). Germline lookup yields CDR1 SGHNT and CDR2 YYREEE (reference sequence). Trimming took 4 bases from V and 2 from J, leaving 10 bases between them. This CDR3 has 13 amino acids. CDR3 amino acids: CASSGSLTYEQYF. CDR3 sequence (DNA): TGTGCCAGCAGCGGGAGTTTAACCTACGAGCAGTACTTC. The complete variable domain, with remaining parts taken from reference TRBV5-4 and TRBJ2-7, reads ETGVTQSPTHLIKTRGQQVTLRCSSQSGHNTVSWYQQALGQGPQFIFQYYREEENGRGNFPPRFSGLQFPNYSSELNVNALELDDSALYLCASSGSLTYEQYFGPGTRLTVT.

The gene calls are TRBV9 and TRBJ1-2; possibly TRBD1 for D (5 bases). This CDR3 is built from 12 residues. The germline gives CDR1 SGDLS, CDR2 YYNGEE. V dropped 4 bases and J dropped 8 bases, with 12 bases sitting between them. CDR3 sequence: CASSTGTAGYTF. CDR3 nucleotide sequence: TGTGCCAGCAGCACCGGGACCGCAGGCTACACCTTC. The whole variable domain, remainder taken from reference TRBV9 and TRBJ1-2, is DSGVTQTPKHLITATGQRVTLRCSPRSGDLSVYWYQQSLDQGLQFLIQYYNGEERAKGNILERFSAQQFPDLHSELNLSSLELGDSALYFCASSTGTAGYTFGSGTRLTVV.

The chain carries TRBV20-1 and TRBJ1-1; D unclear. The CDR3 totals 15 residues. V gave up 5 bases and J gave up 3 bases, with 19 bases separating them. From germline, CDR1 is DFQATT and CDR2 SNEGSKA (reference sequence). The CDR3 bases are TGCAGTGCTCGAAATCGTAGGGAGAGGGACACTGAAGCTTTCTTT. Protein product: CSARNRRERDTEAFF.

J is TRBJ2-7 and V is TRBV14; D possibly corresponds to TRBD1 (6 bases). Between the trimmed V and J ends, which lost 8 bases and 1 base, there was a span of 12 bases. The CDR3 runs to 13 residues. Per the germline V gene, CDR1 is SGHDN and CDR2 is FVKESK. CDR3 coding DNA: TGTGCCAGCCGTCCCAGGGGATCCTACGAGCAGTACTTC. It yields the protein CASRPRGSYEQYF.

J is TRBJ2-2 and V is TRBV7-9; D gene ambiguous. From germline, CDR1 is SEHNR and CDR2 FQNEAQ (reference sequence). The V gene lost 5 bases and the J gene lost 1 base, with 11 bases spanning the gap. The length of the CDR3 is 15 residues. The CDR3, as DNA: TGTGCCAGCAGCCTAGAGAGTTTGAACACCGGGGAGCTGTTTTTT. This translates into CASSLESLNTGELFF.

The chain combines TRBV7-9 with TRBJ2-5, with 7 nucleotides matching TRBD1. CDR3 length: 15 residues. CDR1 is SEHNR and CDR2 is FQNEAQ in the germline V gene (reference sequence). Trimming removed 5 bases from V and 4 bases from J; junction bases left unmatched: 10. CDR3: CASSAVSQGRETQYF. CDR3 DNA sequence: TGTGCCAGCAGCGCCGTATCACAGGGGCGAGAGACCCAGTACTTC.

V and J are TRBV9 and TRBJ2-3; D remains ambiguous. The germline gives CDR1 SGDLS, CDR2 YYNGEE. The CDR3 consists of 14 residues. V was clipped by 3 bases and J by 2 bases, with 10 bases between them. CDR3 sequence (DNA): TGTGCCAGCAGCGAGTCCCAGATCACAGATACGCAGTATTTT. This codes for CASSESQITDTQYF. Complete variable domain (other parts from reference TRBV9 and TRBJ2-3): DSGVTQTPKHLITATGQRVTLRCSPRSGDLSVYWYQQSLDQGLQFLIQYYNGEERAKGNILERFSAQQFPDLHSELNLSSLELGDSALYFCASSESQITDTQYFGPGTRLTVL.

This chain links TRBV12-3 or TRBV12-4 with TRBJ2-7, with D uncertain. Deletions cut 6 bases from V and 0 bases from J, with 12 bases between. The CDR3 is made up of 14 amino acids. CDR3 protein: CASSPTGYSYEQYF. In DNA form, the CDR3 reads TGTGCCAGCAGCCCCACGGGCTACTCCTACGAGCAGTACTTC.

This clonotype was seen more than once but under ten times. CDR3 loop: CASSVAGGVNQPQHF. The CDR3 DNA sequence: TGTGCCAGCAGCGTCGCCGGAGGCGTCAATCAGCCCCAGCATTTT. The chain recombines TRBV9 with TRBJ1-5, with unresolved D. The CDR3 is made up of 15 amino acids. Looked up from germline, CDR1 is SGDLS and CDR2 is YYNGEE. The germline V and J ends were trimmed by 2 bases and 3 bases, with 12 bases remaining between them.

This chain links TRBV20-1 with TRBJ2-7; D is tentatively TRBD1 or TRBD2 (6 bases each). The length of the CDR3 is 16 residues. The germline gives CDR1 DFQATT, CDR2 SNEGSKA (reference sequence). With 2 bases removed from V and 4 bases from J, the gap between germline ends came to 21 bases. The CDR3, as DNA: TGCAGTGCTAGAAGGGGGGTTCGGACAGACCGGTACGAGCAGTACTTC. It encodes CSARRGVRTDRYEQYF.